The present T cell receptor beta chain was sequenced within a study of blood T cells in healthy people across ages. Study-level results: There were more naive CD4+ cells and higher diversity in long-lived donors than in aged donors. A roughly linear fall in TCR beta diversity per million T cells was seen with increasing age.

Sample-barcoded 5' priming and a J-beta primer mix drove a second PCR of roughly 7 to 11 cycles. Each cDNA molecule received a tag from a template-switch adaptor that had 12 random nucleotides. MiXCR, run by TCRdb on the 5' RACE reads, gives a single entry per CDR3 protein. The sample contains 800,000 or so distinct CDR3 sequences, around two thirds of which appear only once. A note on this clonotype: Its antigen is unidentified.

What was sequenced was blood. The receptor was derived from a young man in good health.

CDR3 region: CASSFGGSEYEQYF. The CDR3 DNA reads as TGTGCCAGCAGTTTTGGGGGAAGCGAGTACGAGCAGTACTTC. The V and J genes are TRBV28 and TRBJ2-7; D could derive from TRBD1 or TRBD2 (5 bases each). This CDR3 spans 14 amino acids. The germline CDR1 and CDR2 sequences are MDHEN and SYDVKM. The germline V and J ends were trimmed by 3 bases and 4 bases, with 13 bases remaining between them.